This T cell receptor beta chain was sequenced for a study of blood T cell repertoires in COVID-19. The overall study: The United States, Italy and Spain provided the acute and convalescent COVID-19 samples. Sample material is recorded as cDNA or gDNA derived from T cells, B-cell-depleted T cells, or PBMCs.

In the authors' methods: Estimation of nucleated cell counts was performed using reference gene primer amplification. The table came from immunoSEQ multiplex PCR; TCRdb's copy has only in-frame clones and leaves some out. Clonal size and the V and J genes are those of that table, whereas D and trimming came from the DNA. The table lists about 130,000 clones, roughly three quarters of them singletons, with approximately 5.2% in the top ten. In its sample, this clone was seen a few times. CDR3 length equals 16 residues. Germline V CDR1 and CDR2: LGHNA, YNFKEQ. Between the trimmed V and J ends, which lost 0 bases and 2 bases, there was a span of 13 bases.

This clonotype was obtained from a woman in her 70s with COVID-19, enrolled during active disease. The sample comprised peripheral blood. The rearrangement joins TRBV4-2 to TRBJ1-2, with D uncertain. The CDR3 here is CASSQEAGLLNYGYTF. The CDR3 DNA sequence: TGTGCCAGCAGCCAAGAAGCAGGCCTGCTAAACTATGGCTACACCTTC.